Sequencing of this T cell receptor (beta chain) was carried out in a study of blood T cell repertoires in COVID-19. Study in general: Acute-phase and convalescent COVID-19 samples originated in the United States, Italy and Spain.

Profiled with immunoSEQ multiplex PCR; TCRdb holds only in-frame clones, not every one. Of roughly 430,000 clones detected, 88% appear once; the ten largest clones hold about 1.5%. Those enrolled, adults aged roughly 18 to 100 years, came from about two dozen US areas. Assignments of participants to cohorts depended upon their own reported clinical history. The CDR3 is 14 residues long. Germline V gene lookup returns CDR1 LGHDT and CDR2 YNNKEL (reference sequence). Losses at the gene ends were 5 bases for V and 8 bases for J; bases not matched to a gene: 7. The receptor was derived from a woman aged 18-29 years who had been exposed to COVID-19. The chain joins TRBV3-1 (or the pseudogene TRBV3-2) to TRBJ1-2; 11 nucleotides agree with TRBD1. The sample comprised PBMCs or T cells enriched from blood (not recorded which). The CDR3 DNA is TGTGCCAGCAGCAACGTAGGGACAGGGGGAGGCTACACCTTC. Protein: CASSNVGTGGGYTF.